These T cell receptor beta chains were read from a single sample in a study of OX40 agonist ivuxolimab in advanced cancers. The repertoire was sequenced with immunoSEQ multiplex PCR; TCRdb's copy has only in-frame clones and lacks some. The sample yields roughly 56,000 clones, 70% to 85% seen once. Sample: CD4+ or CD8+ T cells sorted from blood, taken in a trial of the OX40 agonist ivuxolimab. Receptors were obtained from an adult with an advanced solid tumor such as melanoma, head and neck, liver or kidney cancer. Each CDR3 is given with its conserved first and last residue. A D gene is named only where the DNA matches it firmly. The listing skips clone size in some rows; elsewhere it reads once, few, many or a size class.

D	V	J	size	DNA	CDR3
-	TRBV5-1	TRBJ2-5	few	TGCGCCAGCATGGCGGGAGAGACCCAGTACTTC	CASMAGETQYF
-	TRBV7-2	TRBJ2-7	-	TGTGCCAGCAGCCCCGGCCGGGACCGCTCCTACGAGCAGTACTTC	CASSPGRDRSYEQYF
-	TRBV5-1	TRBJ2-3	-	TGCGCCAGCAATGCGGTAGGAGGGGCAGATACGCAGTATTTT	CASNAVGGADTQYF
TRBD2	TRBV7-8	TRBJ2-1	once	TGTGCCAGCAGCTCCCGAATAGCGGGGGGATTTTACAATGAGCAGTTCTTC	CASSSRIAGGFYNEQFF
-	TRBV6-1	TRBJ2-7	-	TGTGCCAGCAGTGCACAATTATCCGAGCAGTACTTC	CASSAQLSEQYF
-	TRBV7-9	TRBJ1-1	-	TGTGCCAGCAGCTTCGCTCCGGACAGAGAAGCTTTCTTT	CASSFAPDREAFF
-	TRBV7-2	TRBJ1-1	once	TGTGCCAGCAGCCCCACGTTCGTTCTGAACACTGAAGCTTTCTTT	CASSPTFVLNTEAFF
TRBD2	TRBV5-4	TRBJ2-3	-	TGTGCCAGCAGCCGGGGGGGGGATGGCACAGATACGCAGTATTTT	CASSRGGDGTDTQYF
-	TRBV5-6	TRBJ1-1	-	TGTGCCAGCAGCTTATGGAGCGTCGCTGAAGCTTTCTTT	CASSLWSVAEAFF
TRBD2	TRBV11-2	TRBJ2-4	-	TGTGCCAGCAGCTGGGGGGGAGACATTCAGTACTTC	CASSWGGDIQYF
-	TRBV7-2	TRBJ2-5	-	TGTGCCAGCAGCTTACCTCCGGACAGAGAAAGTACCCGGGAGACCCAGTACTTC	CASSLPPDRESTRETQYF
-	TRBV29-1	TRBJ1-2	few	TGCAGCGTATTTAGGGCAAGCTATGGCTACACCTTC	CSVFRASYGYTF
-	TRBV27	TRBJ1-2	-	TGTGCCAGCAGTTCGGGGGCTAACTATGGCTACACCTTC	CASSSGANYGYTF
-	TRBV7-2	TRBJ2-7	once	TGTGCCAGCAGCCCCGGGGGACGTTACGAGCAGTACTTC	CASSPGGRYEQYF
TRBD1	TRBV5-1	TRBJ1-2	-	TGCGCCAGCAGCTTAGGGACAGGGCAGAGGGGCTACACCTTC	CASSLGTGQRGYTF